This T cell receptor beta chain was recovered during a study of T cell repertoires in cytomegalovirus infection (dated by TCRdb to between 2018 and 2021). At the level of the whole study: Alongside well-studied HLA-B-restricted epitopes, the peptide stimulations were aimed at recently identified HLA-C-restricted CMV epitopes, whose presentation resists viral immunomodulation. Donor HLA type was relevant to the analysis, because carriage of CMV infection together with the matching HLA type was indicated by public TCR beta signatures. The investigation overall reported the following: In both this cohort and an independent cohort of some 370 donors, the cumulative frequency of public TCR beta family members distinguished carriers of CMV infection plus the relevant HLA type. The ex vivo response was dominated by HLA-C-restricted CMV-specific TCR beta clonotypes, which also provided the single most frequent clonotype in two of eight donors.

At the junction V is shortened by 2 bases and J by 4 bases; bases outside the gene matches: 10. The CDR3 measures 16 amino acids from cysteine to phenylalanine. The sequence is cut down to CDR3 DNA, 48 bases in frame from base 1. For CDR1 and CDR2, the germline V gene lists SGHRS and YFSETQ. The run used an Illumina HiSeq 1500. The raw public data were reprocessed by TCRdb itself: fastp quality trimming at Q25, MiXCR clonotype calling, in-frame beta chains only. Every distinct CDR3 protein forms one entry, paired with its most common genes and DNA. The sample yields 250,000 to 400,000 distinct CDR3 sequences; 20% to 30% were counted once. 10% to 15% of the sample lies in the top ten. Per the publication, the treatment or condition label means: in vitro stimulation with specific CMV peptide epitopes to enrich CMV-specific T cells. On this clonotype: Its antigen target is currently unknown. No quality values exist for individual bases; no much larger clone is one base distant.

This sequence was found in a human donor in good health (CMV status not recorded). Some clones in this sample may be carry-over from other donors' samples. The specimen comprised cultured PBMCs, sampled from culture after CMV antigen stimulation. The sequence links TRBV5-1 to TRBJ2-5, and TRBD1 aligns with 8 junction nucleotides. The CDR3 corresponds to CASSFETRGRGETQYF. The DNA reads TGCGCCAGCAGCTTTGAGACCAGGGGGCGCGGAGAGACCCAGTACTTC.